The clone carrying this T cell receptor beta chain was observed at least ten times. The CDR3 runs 15 residues. Per the germline V gene, CDR1 is MDHEN and CDR2 is SYDVKM. V lost 7 bases, J lost 3 bases, and 10 bases stayed unmatched. The data belong to a study of read filtering for tumor transcriptome and immune sequencing. Molecular barcoded adaptors covering alpha/delta and beta/gamma chains were used on approximately 400 ng RNA. MiXCR was run by TCRdb on the reads, yielding one entry per CDR3 protein. The profile shows about 130,000 distinct CDR3 sequences, roughly 13% of them singletons. V usage is TRBV28 and J usage is TRBJ2-3; TRBD2 matches at 7 bases. The clonotype was recovered from a donor aged 40 or older with multiple myeloma. The sequenced material came from a population of CD138-negative cells sorted from bone marrow. DNA for the CDR3: TGTGCCAGCACCGTCGGCGGGAGTATGACAGATACGCAGTATTTT. Its translation is CASTVGGSMTDTQYF.